One and the same sample provided the 29 T cell receptor beta chains below, sequenced in a study of T cell changes during pregnancy in multiple sclerosis. The assay was immunoSEQ multiplex PCR, and TCRdb's table has in-frame clones only and misses some. This table has over 55,000 clones, approximately 92% appearing once. The sequencing here drew on CD8+ T cells from peripheral blood mononuclear cells, taken in the third trimester of pregnancy. These receptors all stem from a female donor in good health, enrolled as a control in a pregnancy study.

The chain carries TRBV14 and TRBJ2-7; D remains unclear. Trimming shortened V by 5 bases and J by 3 bases, and 8 bases separated the two germline ends. The CDR3 extends over 12 amino acids. The V gene's germline CDR1 is SGHDN and CDR2 FVKESK. The CDR3 DNA reads as TGTGCCAGCAGCTTGCCAGACTACGAGCAGTACTTC. Its translation is CASSLPDYEQYF.

The chain links TRBV9 to TRBJ2-3; D is perhaps TRBD1 (6 bases). V gave up 2 bases and J gave up 2 bases, with 12 bases separating them. CDR1 SGDLS and CDR2 YYNGEE come from the germline V gene. The CDR3 loop spans 15 amino acids. Here the CDR3 reads CASSVWTEDTDTQYF. The CDR3 DNA follows: TGTGCCAGCAGCGTCTGGACAGAAGACACAGATACGCAGTATTTT.

The gene calls are TRBV9 and TRBJ1-2; 8 nucleotides match TRBD1. The trim removed 2 bases at V and 8 bases at J, leaving 17 bases unmatched. CDR3 length: 17 residues. CDR1 SGDLS and CDR2 YYNGEE come from the germline V gene. This CDR3 reads CASSVVGRGPAIDGYTF. For the CDR3, the DNA is TGTGCCAGCAGCGTGGTAGGCAGGGGGCCGGCTATCGACGGCTACACCTTC.

This clone was recorded only once. The chain employs TRBV19 and TRBJ1-2, with TRBD1 matching 7 bases. The CDR3 loop spans 15 amino acids. Germline V gene data show CDR1 as LNHDA and CDR2 as SQIVND (reference sequence). The J segment lost 0 bases and the V segment lost 3 bases, leaving 4 bases of the junction unmatched. The CDR3 protein is CASSIDRVTNYGYTF. In DNA, the CDR3 is TGTGCCAGTAGTATCGACAGGGTAACTAACTATGGCTACACCTTC.

This rearrangement joins TRBV6-1 to TRBJ2-2; 10 nucleotides match TRBD1. Germline values: CDR1 MNHNS, CDR2 SASEGT. With 4 bases clipped from V and 6 bases from J, the junction kept 5 bases outside the gene matches. The CDR3 length is 15 residues. The CDR3 coding sequence is TGTGCCAGCAGTGTTGGGACAGGGGCGGCCGGGGAGCTGTTTTTT. Translated: CASSVGTGAAGELFF.

This chain joins TRBV7-2 and TRBJ1-5, with D unclear. Germline V CDR1 and CDR2: SGHTA, FQGNSA. V lost 5 bases, J lost 0 bases, and 14 bases lay in between. The length of the CDR3 is 16 residues. CDR3 sequence reads: CASSPQRENSNQPQHF. CDR3 sequence (DNA): TGTGCCAGCAGCCCCCAGCGGGAGAATAGCAATCAGCCCCAGCATTTT.

This clone was seen a single time. V usage is TRBV27 and J usage is TRBJ2-1; D is possibly TRBD1 (5 bases). V was pared by 3 bases and J by 5 bases, with 8 bases between. Germline CDR1 MNHEY, CDR2 SMNVEV (reference sequence). CDR3 size: 13 residues. CDR3 residues: CASSLGPHNEQFF. CDR3 DNA sequence: TGTGCCAGCAGTTTGGGGCCCCACAATGAGCAGTTCTTC.

V gene TRBV19 combines with J gene TRBJ1-2; 11 nucleotides agree with TRBD1. The length of the CDR3 is 14 residues. The V gene's germline CDR1 is LNHDA and CDR2 SQIVND (reference sequence). After removal of 10 bases from V and 5 bases from J, the junction contained 9 bases not matched to a gene. The CDR3 here is CATTVGTGGYGYTF. The CDR3 nucleotides are TGTGCCACTACGGTTGGGACAGGGGGTTATGGCTACACCTTC.

The chain employs TRBV6-5 and TRBJ1-2; tentatively, D is TRBD1 (6 bases). The CDR3 runs to 13 residues. Trimming stripped 6 bases from V and 4 bases from J, with 12 bases between. Germline CDR1 is MNHEY and CDR2 is SVGAGI. The CDR3 nucleotides are TGTGCCAGCAGACCGGACAGCCCCTATGGCTACACCTTC. Its protein product is CASRPDSPYGYTF.

The chain links TRBV25-1 to TRBJ2-3; TRBD2 might be the D (7 bases). The germline gives CDR1 MGHDK, CDR2 SYGVNS. CDR3 length: 14 residues. Trimming took off 6 bases at V and 2 bases at J, with 12 bases between the two ends. The CDR3 DNA is TGTGCCAGCAGAGGGGGGGAATACACAGATACGCAGTATTTT. This sequence encodes CASRGGEYTDTQYF.

The gene calls are TRBV18 and TRBJ1-1; TRBD1 agrees at 8 bases. V lost 4 bases to trimming and J lost 0 bases; unmatched junction nucleotides: 4. This CDR3 spans 15 amino acids. Germline-derived CDR1 and CDR2 are KGHSH and LQKENI. The CDR3 spells CASSLQGQVNTEAFF. The CDR3 DNA sequence: TGTGCCAGCTCACTACAGGGACAGGTGAACACTGAAGCTTTCTTT.

The V call is TRBV27, the J call TRBJ2-1; tentative D call: TRBD1 (7 bases). The V gene lost 8 bases and the J gene lost 9 bases, with 23 bases spanning the gap. Germline lookup yields CDR1 MNHEY and CDR2 SMNVEV (reference sequence). This CDR3 has 15 amino acids. This CDR3 is CASARTPRGVSEQFF. The CDR3 DNA sequence: TGTGCCAGCGCAAGGACCCCCAGGGGGGTTAGTGAGCAGTTCTTC.

The gene calls are TRBV27 and TRBJ2-7, with D possibly TRBD1 on 6 matching bases. The V gene's germline CDR1 is MNHEY and CDR2 SMNVEV (reference sequence). This CDR3 contains 16 residues. V lost 3 bases, J lost 0 bases, and 15 bases lay in between. The CDR3 nucleotides are TGTGCCAGCAGTTTCTCTCACAGGGCCCCCTCCTACGAGCAGTACTTC. Its protein product is CASSFSHRAPSYEQYF.

This rearrangement joins TRBV11-2 to TRBJ2-7; tentatively, D is TRBD1 (5 bases). Trimming took 0 bases from V and 9 from J, leaving 27 bases between them. The CDR3 is 18 residues long. CDR1 is SGHAT and CDR2 is FQNNGV in the germline V gene. In DNA, the CDR3 is TGTGCCAGCAGCTTAGATGGCCTTAGGACCCCAGGGCCTCCGGGGCAGTACTTC. Residues: CASSLDGLRTPGPPGQYF.

The chain is built from TRBV27 and TRBJ2-7; 7 positions agree with TRBD1. CDR3 length equals 15 residues. Unmatched junction bases numbered 12, after V lost 4 bases and J lost 6 bases. CDR1 is MNHEY, CDR2 SMNVEV, per germline (reference sequence). The CDR3 is CASSSLGGLPSEQYF. The CDR3 nucleotides are TGTGCCAGCAGTTCCTTAGGGGGCCTCCCTTCCGAGCAGTACTTC.

The chain employs TRBV16 and TRBJ1-1, with D unclear. The length of the CDR3 is 14 residues. Trimming cost V 3 bases and J 0 bases, with 8 bases left between them. CDR1 KGHSY and CDR2 FQNENV come from the germline V gene. CDR3 bases: TGTGCCAGCAGCCAGGGAGCCCTGAACACTGAAGCTTTCTTT. It specifies CASSQGALNTEAFF.

This chain uses TRBV6-1 with TRBJ1-5; 11 bases fit TRBD1. In germline, CDR1 is MNHNS, CDR2 SASEGT. This CDR3 is 16 amino acids long. V lost 1 base, J lost 5 bases, and 4 bases stayed unmatched. The CDR3 here is CASSEVWTGGDQPQHF. The CDR3 DNA sequence: TGTGCCAGCAGTGAAGTATGGACAGGGGGCGATCAGCCCCAGCATTTT.

This chain links TRBV5-1 with TRBJ2-3; possibly TRBD2 for D (7 bases). Germline V gene sequence: CDR1 SGHRS, CDR2 YFSETQ. This CDR3 has 16 residues. V was cut by 0 bases and J by 2 bases, with 13 bases left in between. CDR3 bases: TGCGCCAGCAGCTTGGCTACGGCGGGGGCCACAGATACGCAGTATTTT. Amino acid sequence: CASSLATAGATDTQYF.

This chain uses TRBV5-3 with TRBJ1-5, with D perhaps matching TRBD1 (5 bases). TRBV5-3 counts as an open reading frame of uncertain function. The CDR3 is 18 residues long. V gave up 5 bases and J gave up 5 bases, with 26 bases separating them. The CDR3 loop is CARRYYSRGFGVDQPQHF. The CDR3 DNA sequence: TGTGCCAGAAGATACTACAGTAGGGGATTTGGTGTCGATCAGCCCCAGCATTTT.

The rearrangement uses TRBV5-6 and TRBJ2-1; TRBD1 matches at 12 bases. Germline V lookup: CDR1 SGHDT, CDR2 YYEEEE. After removal of 4 bases from V and 6 bases from J, the junction contained 2 bases not matched to a gene. This CDR3 comprises 14 residues. CDR3 region: CASSLGQGANEQFF. The CDR3, as DNA: TGTGCCAGCAGCCTGGGACAGGGGGCCAATGAGCAGTTCTTC. Complete variable domain (other parts from reference TRBV5-6 and TRBJ2-1): DAGVTQSPTHLIKTRGQQVTLRCSPKSGHDTVSWYQQALGQGPQFIFQYYEEEERQRGNFPDRFSGHQFPNYSSELNVNALLLGDSALYLCASSLGQGANEQFFGPGTRLTVL.

V is TRBV7-6 and J is TRBJ2-2; 7 bases map to TRBD1. V lost 5 bases, J lost 5 bases, and 5 bases stayed unmatched. CDR3 length equals 14 residues. The germline V gene encodes CDR1 SGHVS and CDR2 FNYEAQ. CDR3 bases: TGTGCCAGCAGCGGTCGCAGGGGGACCGGGGAGCTGTTTTTT. This encodes CASSGRRGTGELFF.

The chain joins TRBV9 to TRBJ2-5, with 9 bases matching TRBD2. Germline V CDR1 and CDR2: SGDLS, YYNGEE. The CDR3 is 16 residues long. After removal of 0 bases from V and 5 bases from J, the junction contained 8 bases not matched to a gene. The CDR3 nucleotides read TGTGCCAGCAGCGTAGGACGCGGGGGGGGCTTGGAGACCCAGTACTTC. Translating gives CASSVGRGGGLETQYF.

The chain combines TRBV4-1 with TRBJ2-1, with D uncertain. Trimming took 1 base from V and 5 from J, leaving 6 bases between them. This CDR3 contains 13 residues. Germline CDR1 is MGHRA and CDR2 is YSYEKL. CDR3: CASSQGRDNEQFF. Here the CDR3 DNA reads TGCGCCAGCAGCCAAGGTCGGGACAATGAGCAGTTCTTC.

The chain recombines TRBV6-6 with TRBJ1-2; perhaps TRBD1 as D (6 bases). Trimming took off 2 bases at V and 0 bases at J, with 7 bases between the two ends. This CDR3 has 14 amino acids. Germline V gives CDR1 MNHNY, CDR2 SVGAGI (reference sequence). CDR3 loop: CASSYGTSNYGYTF. CDR3 nucleotide sequence: TGTGCCAGCAGTTACGGGACATCTAACTATGGCTACACCTTC.

This clone was counted a single time. The J gene is TRBJ1-5, the V gene TRBV4-1; D is ambiguous. Germline V gene sequence: CDR1 MGHRA, CDR2 YSYEKL. V gave up 1 base and J gave up 0 bases, with 13 bases separating them. The CDR3 extends over 17 amino acids. In DNA form, the CDR3 reads TGCGCCAGCAGCCAAGGTTGGCAAACATATAGCAATCAGCCCCAGCATTTT. Protein sequence: CASSQGWQTYSNQPQHF.

The genes are TRBV5-8 and TRBJ2-5; D gene ambiguous. CDR1 is SGHTS, CDR2 YDEGEE, per germline. This CDR3 contains 13 residues. V was shortened by 0 bases and J by 3 bases, with 6 bases between the two germline ends. In DNA form, the CDR3 reads TGTGCCAGCAGCTTGGTCCTAGAAGAGACCCAGTACTTC. Protein: CASSLVLEETQYF.

For the CDR3, the DNA is TGTGCCAGCAGCGACGGCGATAGGACTAGCGGGAGCACCGGGGAGCTGTTTTTT. Translating gives CASSDGDRTSGSTGELFF. This chain joins TRBV7-9 and TRBJ2-2; 13 positions match TRBD2. Germline V gene lookup returns CDR1 SEHNR and CDR2 FQNEAQ (reference sequence). This CDR3 has 18 amino acids. V was pared by 5 bases and J by 4 bases, with 10 bases of the junction left unmatched.

V is TRBV29-1 and J is TRBJ2-7, with TRBD1 matching 8 bases. The CDR3 contains 12 residues. CDR1 and CDR2 from the germline V gene are SQVTM and ANQGSEA. After removal of 4 bases from V and 5 bases from J, the junction contained 4 bases not matched to a gene. CDR3 region: CSVAQGADEQYF. CDR3 nucleotide sequence: TGCAGCGTTGCTCAGGGGGCGGACGAGCAGTACTTC.

The chain is built from TRBV29-1 and TRBJ1-1; TRBD1 agrees at 7 bases. V was pared by 1 base and J by 7 bases, with 3 bases of the junction left unmatched. This CDR3 has 12 amino acids. Germline V gene data show CDR1 as SQVTM and CDR2 as ANQGSEA. CDR3 in DNA: TGCAGCGTTGAAGGCTCAGGGGGTGAAGCTTTCTTT. Amino acid sequence: CSVEGSGGEAFF.